This is a list of T cell receptor beta chains from one sample in a study of OX40 agonist ivuxolimab in advanced cancers. Sequencing was performed with immunoSEQ multiplex PCR; in TCRdb, only in-frame clones are kept and a portion is missing. The sample shows about 100,000 clones, approximately 90% of them seen only once. Sequences were derived from CD4+ or CD8+ T cells sorted from blood, sampled in a trial of the OX40 agonist ivuxolimab. These receptors originate from an adult with an advanced solid tumor such as melanoma, head and neck, liver or kidney cancer. Both conserved end residues are part of each CDR3. Each record gives: clone size, D gene, V gene, J gene, CDR3 DNA, CDR3 protein. A D gene is named only where the DNA matches it firmly. Not all rows give a size; the values are once, few, many and, for expanded clones, a class.

>NA|NA|TRBV5-1|TRBJ2-1
TGCGCCAGCAGCTTAGGGGGTTTCTACAATGAGCAGTTCTTC
CASSLGGFYNEQFF
>NA|TRBD1|TRBV5-1|TRBJ1-2
TGCGCCAGCAGCCGCCGGACAGGACACTATGGCTACACCTTC
CASSRRTGHYGYTF
>NA|NA|TRBV4-2|TRBJ2-4
TGTGCCAGCAGCCAAGAATTGGGACCAGCCAAAAACATTCAGTACTTC
CASSQELGPAKNIQYF
>NA|TRBD1|TRBV6-5|TRBJ1-4
TGTGCCAGCAGTTCCAGGGGGACTAATGAAAAACTGTTTTTT
CASSSRGTNEKLFF
>few|NA|TRBV20-1|TRBJ1-1
TGCAGTGCCCTTGGACGCGGGACTTTCTTT
CSALGRGTFF
>NA|NA|TRBV7-9|TRBJ2-7
TGTGCCAGCAGCTTAGAAGCAGGCCCTAAGGTCTACGAGCAGTACTTC
CASSLEAGPKVYEQYF
>once|NA|TRBV5-6|TRBJ2-7
TGTGCCAGCAGCTTGGTGGCAGGCGCCGCCTACGAGCAGTACTTC
CASSLVAGAAYEQYF
>NA|NA|TRBV4-3|TRBJ1-1
TGCGCCAGCAGCCCGAAATTTGGGGGCCGGACCGTGAACACTGAAGCTTTCTTT
CASSPKFGGRTVNTEAFF
>NA|TRBD1|TRBV5-1|TRBJ2-7
TGCGCCAGCAGCTTCCAGGACAGGGGGGGCATCAGGCAGTACTTC
CASSFQDRGGIRQYF
>NA|NA|TRBV5-1|TRBJ2-3
TGCGCCAGCAGCTTGGTGGTGGTGGGCACAGATACGCAGTATTTT
CASSLVVVGTDTQYF
>NA|NA|TRBV19|TRBJ2-5
TGTGCCAGTAGTCGAGCGGGAGAGACCCAGTACTTC
CASSRAGETQYF
>NA|TRBD2|TRBV6-1|TRBJ2-1
TGTGCCAGCAGTGAACGGACTAGTAGGGATGAGCAGTTCTTC
CASSERTSRDEQFF
>NA|TRBD1|TRBV7-3|TRBJ1-1
TGTGCCAGCAGCTTTCAGGGGGACACTGAAGCTTTCTTT
CASSFQGDTEAFF
>NA|NA|TRBV27|TRBJ1-4
TGTGCCAGCCGACCGACGGCAACTAATGAAAAACTGTTTTTT
CASRPTATNEKLFF
>NA|NA|TRBV28|TRBJ1-6
TGTGCCAGCAGGGTGGGGACGGAGGTCTATAATTCACCCCTCCACTTT
CASRVGTEVYNSPLHF
>NA|TRBD1|TRBV7-2|TRBJ2-2
TGTGCCAGCAGCCCTCGTCCAGGGGGAAGTTCCGGGGAGCTGTTTTTT
CASSPRPGGSSGELFF
>once|NA|TRBV4-1|TRBJ2-3
TGCGCCAGCAGACCCCCCGGAGGAGGGAATACGCAGTATTTT
CASRPPGGGNTQYF
>NA|TRBD1|TRBV7-9|TRBJ2-1
TGTGCCAGCAGCTTAGGGACAGGGCTGTACAATGAGCAGTTCTTC
CASSLGTGLYNEQFF
>NA|NA|TRBV19|TRBJ1-4
TGTGCCAGTAGTAGGTGGGGGACAAAGGCTGAAAAACTGTTTTTT
CASSRWGTKAEKLFF
>once|NA|TRBV5-1|TRBJ1-2
TGCGCCAGCAGCCCGTACAGAGGCTATGGCTACACCTTC
CASSPYRGYGYTF
>NA|TRBD1|TRBV28|TRBJ1-1
TGTGCCAGCAGATCGACAGGGAAAGCTGAAGCTTTCTTT
CASRSTGKAEAFF
>NA|NA|TRBV27|TRBJ2-7
TGTGCCAGCAGTTTGAGGGGCAGATCCTCCTACGAGCAGTACTTC
CASSLRGRSSYEQYF
>NA|TRBD1|TRBV11-3|TRBJ1-1
TGTGCCAGCAGCTCCCTCAGGGGGAGAGGCACTGAAGCTTTCTTT
CASSSLRGRGTEAFF
>NA|TRBD2|TRBV2|TRBJ2-5
TGTGCCAGCAGCGGACTAGCGGAAGAGACCCAGTACTTC
CASSGLAEETQYF
>NA|TRBD1|TRBV28|TRBJ2-7
TGTGCCAGCACCGAGAGAGGGAGAGGGGGCGTGAACGAGCAGTACTTC
CASTERGRGGVNEQYF
>NA|NA|TRBV18|TRBJ1-4
TGTGCCAGCTCACCGACGATAGCAACTAATGAAAAACTGTTTTTT
CASSPTIATNEKLFF
>NA|NA|TRBV7-9|TRBJ2-1
TGTGCCAGCAGCTTAGTCGGAAATGAGCAGTTCTTC
CASSLVGNEQFF
>NA|NA|TRBV9|TRBJ2-1
TGTGCCAGCAGCGTAGGCCCCTTCAATGAGCAGTTCTTC
CASSVGPFNEQFF
>NA|NA|TRBV6-1|TRBJ1-1
TGTGCCAGCAGTGTTTCAGGGCGAAACACTGAAGCTTTCTTT
CASSVSGRNTEAFF
>NA|TRBD2|TRBV9|TRBJ2-1
TGTGCCAGCAGCGTCGGGACTAGCGGAGGGAATGAGCAGTTCTTC
CASSVGTSGGNEQFF
>NA|NA|TRBV7-2|TRBJ2-7
TGTGCCAGCAGCCCTAGGGGGGGATCATTCTACGAGCAGTACTTC
CASSPRGGSFYEQYF
>NA|TRBD1|TRBV14|TRBJ2-1
TGTGCCAGCAGCCCCCTTGGACAGGGTCAAAGCAATGAGCAGTTCTTC
CASSPLGQGQSNEQFF
>NA|NA|TRBV14|TRBJ2-7
TGTGCCAGCAGCCGGCAGGGGGGACCTTACGAGCAGTACTTC
CASSRQGGPYEQYF
>NA|NA|TRBV4-3|TRBJ2-1
TGCGCCAGCAGCCAATTGGACTTCAACAATGAGCAGTTCTTC
CASSQLDFNNEQFF
>NA|NA|TRBV5-4|TRBJ1-2
TGTGCCAGCAGCTCCCGGGACCGAGTCGGCTACACCTTC
CASSSRDRVGYTF
>NA|NA|TRBV7-2|TRBJ2-7
TGTGCCAGCAGCTCCCCCCCGGAGGGAACCTACGAGCAGTACTTC
CASSSPPEGTYEQYF
>NA|TRBD2|TRBV6-4|TRBJ2-3
TGTGCCAGCAGTGACTCCGCGGGAGGGCTAGATACGCAGTATTTT
CASSDSAGGLDTQYF
>NA|NA|TRBV19|TRBJ2-3
TGTGCCAGTAGTGCCCCCACAGACACAGATACGCAGTATTTT
CASSAPTDTDTQYF
>NA|TRBD1|TRBV30|TRBJ2-1
TGTGCCTGGAGGGATATCAGGACAGGCTACAATGAGCAGTTCTTC
CAWRDIRTGYNEQFF
>NA|NA|TRBV18|TRBJ2-3
TGTGCCAGCACCCCCCCGGGGGTTGATACGCAGTATTTT
CASTPPGVDTQYF
>once|TRBD2|TRBV7-2|TRBJ2-7
TGTGCCAGCAGCTTAGTAGGGACTAGCGTCTACGAGCAGTACTTC
CASSLVGTSVYEQYF
>NA|NA|TRBV6-1|TRBJ1-2
TGTGCCAGCAGTGAAAGGTCAGGTCTTTATGGCTACACCTTC
CASSERSGLYGYTF
>NA|TRBD1|TRBV11-2|TRBJ1-1
TGTGCCAGCAGGGCAGGGGGCAACACTGAAGCTTTCTTT
CASRAGGNTEAFF
>NA|TRBD1|TRBV7-2|TRBJ2-6
TGTGCCAGCAGCTACAACAGGGGGCCTGGGGCCAACGTCCTGACTTTC
CASSYNRGPGANVLTF
>NA|TRBD2|TRBV10-2|TRBJ2-7
TGCGCCAGCAGTGGTGTAAGCGGGAGGATTTACGAGCAGTACTTC
CASSGVSGRIYEQYF
>NA|NA|TRBV5-1|TRBJ2-3
TGCGCCAGCAGCCTAGAGACAGATACGCAGTATTTT
CASSLETDTQYF
>NA|TRBD1|TRBV19|TRBJ2-1
TGTGCCAGTAGTTTCGTCGGGACAGGGGATGAGCAGTTCTTC
CASSFVGTGDEQFF
>once|TRBD1|TRBV30|TRBJ1-4
TGTGCCTGGACCTCGGGACAGGCACGAAGTGAAAAACTGTTTTTT
CAWTSGQARSEKLFF
>once|NA|TRBV9|TRBJ1-5
TGTGCCAGCAGCGGGGGACACCTCAATCAGCCCCAGCATTTT
CASSGGHLNQPQHF